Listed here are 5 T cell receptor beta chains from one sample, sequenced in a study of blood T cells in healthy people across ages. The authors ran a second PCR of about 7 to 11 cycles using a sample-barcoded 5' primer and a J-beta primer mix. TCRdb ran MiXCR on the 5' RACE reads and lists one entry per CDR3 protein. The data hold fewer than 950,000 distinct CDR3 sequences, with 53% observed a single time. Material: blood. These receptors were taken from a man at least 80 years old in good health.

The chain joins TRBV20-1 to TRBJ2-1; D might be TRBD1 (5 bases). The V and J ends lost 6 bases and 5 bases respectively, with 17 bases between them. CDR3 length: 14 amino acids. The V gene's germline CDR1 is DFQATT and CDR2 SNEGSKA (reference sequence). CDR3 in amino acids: CSARVAAENNEQFF. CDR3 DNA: TGCAGTGCCAGGGTCGCCGCAGAAAACAATGAGCAGTTCTTC.

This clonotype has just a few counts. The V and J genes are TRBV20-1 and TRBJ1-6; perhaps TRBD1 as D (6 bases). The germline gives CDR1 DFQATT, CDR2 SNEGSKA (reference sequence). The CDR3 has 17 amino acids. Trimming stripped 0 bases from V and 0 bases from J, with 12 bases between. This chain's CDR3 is CSARDGGQISYNSPLHF. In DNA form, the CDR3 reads TGCAGTGCTAGAGATGGGGGGCAGATCTCCTATAATTCACCCCTCCACTTT.

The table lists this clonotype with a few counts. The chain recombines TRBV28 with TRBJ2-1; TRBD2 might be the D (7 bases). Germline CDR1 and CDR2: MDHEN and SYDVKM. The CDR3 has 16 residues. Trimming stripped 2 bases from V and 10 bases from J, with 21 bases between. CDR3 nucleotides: TGTGCCAGCAGTTTAGTAGGTACAGGGAGGGTAGCGGAGCAGTTCTTC. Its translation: CASSLVGTGRVAEQFF.

The CDR3 is CASTSSGRYEQYF. The CDR3, as DNA: TGTGCCAGCACCTCTAGCGGGAGGTACGAGCAGTACTTC. This chain connects TRBV2 to TRBJ2-5, with TRBD2 matching 11 bases. The tail of the sequence fits TRBJ2-7 better, so the J call may be wrong. This CDR3 has 13 amino acids. The germline CDR1 and CDR2 sequences are SNHLY and FYNNEI.

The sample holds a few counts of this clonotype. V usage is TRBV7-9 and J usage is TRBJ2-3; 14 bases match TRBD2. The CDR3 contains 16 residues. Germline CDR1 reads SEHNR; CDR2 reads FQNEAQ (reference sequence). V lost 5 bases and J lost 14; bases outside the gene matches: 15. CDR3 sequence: CASSPSTSGRDRYAYF. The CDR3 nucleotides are TGTGCCAGCAGCCCCTCGACTAGCGGGAGGGACAGATACGCGTATTTT.